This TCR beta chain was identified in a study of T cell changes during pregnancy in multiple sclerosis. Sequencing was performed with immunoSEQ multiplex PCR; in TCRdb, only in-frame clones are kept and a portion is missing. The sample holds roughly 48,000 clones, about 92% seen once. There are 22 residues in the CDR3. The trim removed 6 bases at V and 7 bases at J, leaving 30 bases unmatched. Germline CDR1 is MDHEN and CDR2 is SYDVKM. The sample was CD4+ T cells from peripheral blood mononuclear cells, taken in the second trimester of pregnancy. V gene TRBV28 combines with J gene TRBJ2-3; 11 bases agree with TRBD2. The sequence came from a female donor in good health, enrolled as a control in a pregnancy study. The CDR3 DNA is TGTGCCAGCAGCGGACCGGGACTAGCGGCTTCTCAGTCTTCCTCTGGCTTTAATACGCAGTATTTT. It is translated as CASSGPGLAASQSSSGFNTQYF.